The subject of this entry is one T cell receptor beta chain. V gave up 2 bases and J gave up 4 bases; unmatched junction bases: 4. This CDR3 contains 15 residues. Germline CDR1 SGHVS, CDR2 FNYEAQ. The treatment denotes: preoperative locoregional IRX-2 cytokine immunotherapy. Patients received preoperative, locoregional IRX-2 cytokine immunotherapy in a phase Ib study. The repertoire was sequenced with immunoSEQ multiplex PCR; TCRdb's copy has only in-frame clones and lacks some. The data hold about 98,000 clones, with about nine tenths observed a single time. The sample originates from a study of preoperative IRX-2 immunotherapy in early breast cancer.

The chain recombines TRBV7-6 with TRBJ2-2, with 7 bases aligning to TRBD1. The material was tumor tissue, obtained after IRX-2 immunotherapy. This receptor was taken from a human donor with breast cancer. CDR3 nucleotides: TGTGCCAGCAGCTTAACAGGGGTGTTCACCGGGGAGCTGTTTTTT. Amino acids: CASSLTGVFTGELFF.